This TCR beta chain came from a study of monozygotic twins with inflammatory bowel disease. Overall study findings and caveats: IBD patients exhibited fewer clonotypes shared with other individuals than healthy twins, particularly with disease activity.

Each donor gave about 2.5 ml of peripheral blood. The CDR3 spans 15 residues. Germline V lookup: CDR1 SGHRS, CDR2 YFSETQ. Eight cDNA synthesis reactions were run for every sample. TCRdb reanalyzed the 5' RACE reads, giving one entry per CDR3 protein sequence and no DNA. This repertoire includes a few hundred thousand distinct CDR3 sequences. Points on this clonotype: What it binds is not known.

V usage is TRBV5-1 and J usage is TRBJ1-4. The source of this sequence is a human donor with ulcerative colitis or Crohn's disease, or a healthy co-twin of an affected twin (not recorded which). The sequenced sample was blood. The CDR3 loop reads CASSLGSTTNEKLFF.